This T cell receptor (beta chain) appears in the sequencing data of a study of CXCR3-negative and CXCR3-positive naive CD8 T cells. Broader study findings: Both of the naive subsets showed about the same high diversity, but memory CD8+ cells had much less. Partial loss of CXCR3 expression followed cryopreservation; most assays used fresh PBMCs. Higher TRB CDR3 hydrophobicity marked CXCR3-positive naive cells relative to CXCR3-negative naive cells.

Notes on this clonotype: What it binds is not known.

UMI-labeled TRB cDNA libraries were prepared by 5' RACE. TCRdb re-called the 5' RACE reads, yielding one record per CDR3 amino acid sequence without DNA. This sample lists around 84,000 distinct CDR3 sequences; its ten largest clones have 0.7% to 1%. The sequenced material came from naive CXCR3+ CD8+ T cells from blood. Documented subset: CD45RO-CCR7+CD27+CD95- naive CD8+ T cells expressing CXCR3 (TNR3+). This TCR was recovered from a human donor in good health. Some clones in this sample may be carry-over from other donors' samples.

The CDR3 sequence is CASSQDFSYNEQFF. The J gene is TRBJ2-1, the V gene TRBV27. Germline values: CDR1 MNHEY, CDR2 SMNVEV (reference sequence). This CDR3 contains 14 residues.